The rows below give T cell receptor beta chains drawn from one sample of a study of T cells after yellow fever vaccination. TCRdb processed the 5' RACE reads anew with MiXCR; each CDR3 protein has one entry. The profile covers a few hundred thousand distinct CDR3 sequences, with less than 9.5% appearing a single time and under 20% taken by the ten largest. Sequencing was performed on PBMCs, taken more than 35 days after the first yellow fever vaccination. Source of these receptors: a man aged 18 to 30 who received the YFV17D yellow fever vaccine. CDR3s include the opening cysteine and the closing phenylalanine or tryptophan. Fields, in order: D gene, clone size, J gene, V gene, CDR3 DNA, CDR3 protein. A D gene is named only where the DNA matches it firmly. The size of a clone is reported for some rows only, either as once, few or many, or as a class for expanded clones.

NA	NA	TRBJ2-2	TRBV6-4	TGTGCCACCAAAGGAGACTGGGACACCGGGGAGCTGTTTTTT	CATKGDWDTGELFF
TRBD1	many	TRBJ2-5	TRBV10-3	TGTGCCACAAGACAGGGGCAAGAGACCCAGTACTTC	CATRQGQETQYF
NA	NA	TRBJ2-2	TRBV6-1	TGTGCCAGCAGGTTGGACACGAACACCGGGGAGCTGTTTTTT	CASRLDTNTGELFF
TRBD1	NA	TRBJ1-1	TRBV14	TGTGCCAGCAGACACTTCGGACAGGGGAACACTGAAGCTTTCTTT	CASRHFGQGNTEAFF
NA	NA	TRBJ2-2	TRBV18	TGTGCCAGCTCACCGGACCAATCCACGAACACCGGGGAGCTGTTTTTT	CASSPDQSTNTGELFF
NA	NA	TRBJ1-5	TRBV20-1	TGCAGTGCTACGGGTGCAGAGGGGGATCAGCCCCAGCATTTT	CSATGAEGDQPQHF
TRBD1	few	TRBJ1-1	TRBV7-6	TGTGCCAGCAGCCCAGGGGGCCTCACTGAAGCTTTCTTT	CASSPGGLTEAFF
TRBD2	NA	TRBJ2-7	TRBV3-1	TGTGCCAGCAGCCAAGGACTAGCGCCGTACGAGCAGTACTTC	CASSQGLAPYEQYF
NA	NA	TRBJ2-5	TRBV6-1	TGTGCCAGCAGCGACCCCGTAGTGAGGGGCCAAGAGACCCAGTACTTC	CASSDPVVRGQETQYF
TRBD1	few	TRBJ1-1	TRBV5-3	TGTGCCAGCGACCCTTACCCGGGACAGGGAATGAACACTGAAGCTTTCTTT	CASDPYPGQGMNTEAFF
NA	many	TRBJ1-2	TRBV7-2	TGTGCCAGCAGCTTAGCTCATGGGGGGGCCTCCTATGGCTACACCTTC	CASSLAHGGASYGYTF
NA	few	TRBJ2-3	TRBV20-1	TGCAGTGCTAGAGATGCAGTGGGGGCAGATACGCAGTATTTT	CSARDAVGADTQYF
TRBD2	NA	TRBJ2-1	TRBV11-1	TGTGCCAGCAGCTTGCACCCCAAGGTCAAGCGGGGGAATGTAGATGAGCAGTTCTTC	CASSLHPKVKRGNVDEQFF
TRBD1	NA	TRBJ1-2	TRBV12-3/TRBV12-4	TGTGCCAGCGAGGGGGCTGAGGGCTACACCTTC	CASEGAEGYTF
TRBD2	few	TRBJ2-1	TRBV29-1	TGCAGCGGCGGGGGGAACTCCTACAATGAGCAGTTCTTC	CSGGGNSYNEQFF
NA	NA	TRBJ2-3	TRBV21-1	TGTGCCAGCAGCCCCCGCGGGGGGCCAGATACGCAGTATTTT	CASSPRGGPDTQYF
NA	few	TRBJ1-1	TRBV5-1	TGCGCCAGCAGCTTCGGACGGGGGACTGAAGCTTTCTTT	CASSFGRGTEAFF
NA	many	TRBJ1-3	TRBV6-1	TGTGCCAGCAGTGAAGCGAGGGGATTAGCTGGAAACACCATATATTTT	CASSEARGLAGNTIYF
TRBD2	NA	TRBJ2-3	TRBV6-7	TGTGCCAGCAGTTACTCGGGCGCGGGGGGGCCGGAAAGCACAGATACGCAGTATTTT	CASSYSGAGGPESTDTQYF
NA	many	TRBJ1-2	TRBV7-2	TGTGCCAGCAGCATAGTGACGGGTTATAACTATGGCTACACCTTC	CASSIVTGYNYGYTF
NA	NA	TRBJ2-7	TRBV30	TGTGCCTGGAGTGGGACCTACGAGCAGTACTTC	CAWSGTYEQYF
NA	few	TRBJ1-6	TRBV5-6	TGTGCCAGCAGCGGGGAGGGGTCACCCCTCCACTTT	CASSGEGSPLHF
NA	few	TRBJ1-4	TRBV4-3	TGCGCCAGCAGCCAAGGGCAGGGTGAGGAAAAACTGTTTTTT	CASSQGQGEEKLFF
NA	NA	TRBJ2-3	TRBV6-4	TGTGCCAGCAGTCGCACTCGGGTAGCTAGCACAGATACGCAGTATTTT	CASSRTRVASTDTQYF
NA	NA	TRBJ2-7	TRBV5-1	TGCGCCAGCAGCATCGGGGCCCCGGGGCGTTTAGAGCAGTACTTC	CASSIGAPGRLEQYF
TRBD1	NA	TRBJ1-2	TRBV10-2	TGCGCCAGCCTCGACAGGGGGTTTTATGGCTACACCTTC	CASLDRGFYGYTF
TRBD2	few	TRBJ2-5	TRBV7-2	TGTGCCAGCAGCTTAGTGGGACTAGCGAAAGAGACCCAGTACTTC	CASSLVGLAKETQYF
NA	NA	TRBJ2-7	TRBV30	TGTGCCTGGAGTATCCCCGGGACACTTGCCTACGAGCAGTACTTC	CAWSIPGTLAYEQYF
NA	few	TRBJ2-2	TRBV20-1	TGCAGTGCTAGAGATCCCCGGGGTTACACCGGGGAGCTGTTTTTT	CSARDPRGYTGELFF
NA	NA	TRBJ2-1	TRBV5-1	TGCGCCAGCAGCCCAATAGCGTCTCACAATGAGCAGTTCTTC	CASSPIASHNEQFF
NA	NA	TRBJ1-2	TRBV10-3	TGTGCCATCAGTGAGTTCCACGGCGTGAACTATGGCTACACCTTC	CAISEFHGVNYGYTF
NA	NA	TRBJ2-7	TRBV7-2	TGTGCCAGCAGTATAAGGGCGGGGGAGCAGTACTTC	CASSIRAGEQYF
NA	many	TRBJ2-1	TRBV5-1	TGCGCCAGCAGCTTGGAAGGGAATGAGCAGTTCTTC	CASSLEGNEQFF
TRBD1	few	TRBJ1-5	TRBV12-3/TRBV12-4	TGTGCCAGCAGTTTGGCCGGACAGGATCAGCCCCAGCATTTT	CASSLAGQDQPQHF
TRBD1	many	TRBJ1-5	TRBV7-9	TGTGCCAGCAGCTTGGCAGGGGGAAGTCAGCCCCAGCATTTT	CASSLAGGSQPQHF
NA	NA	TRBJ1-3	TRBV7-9	TGTGCCAGCAGCGGGGACGGCCGGAACACCATATATTTT	CASSGDGRNTIYF
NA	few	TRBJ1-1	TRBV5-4	TGTGCCAGCAGCCAGGGAGGGATGTCTTTGAACACTGAAGCTTTCTTT	CASSQGGMSLNTEAFF
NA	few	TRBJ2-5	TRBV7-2	TGTGCCAGCAGCTTAGCGTCACCAGGGGCAGGAGAGACCCAGTACTTC	CASSLASPGAGETQYF
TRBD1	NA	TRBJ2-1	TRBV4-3	TGCGCCAGCAGCCAAGGCTTACGGGACAGGGGGCAAGGAGAGCAGTTCTTC	CASSQGLRDRGQGEQFF
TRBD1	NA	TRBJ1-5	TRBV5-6	TGTGCCATGGGCCCCGGGGACAGCCTTCAGCCCCAGCATTTT	CAMGPGDSLQPQHF
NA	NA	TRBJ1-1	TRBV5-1	TGCGCCAGCAGCTTGAGGCCAGCCACTGAAGCTTTCTTT	CASSLRPATEAFF
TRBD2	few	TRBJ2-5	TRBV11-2	TGTGCCAGCAGTTTACTAGCGGGGGTGGAGACCCAGTACTTC	CASSLLAGVETQYF
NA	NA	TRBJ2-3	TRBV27	TGTGCCATGGGGTGGCCAGATACGCAGTATTTT	CAMGWPDTQYF
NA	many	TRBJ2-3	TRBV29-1	TGCAGCGTTCGGGGTACCTCCGCAGATACGCAGTATTTT	CSVRGTSADTQYF